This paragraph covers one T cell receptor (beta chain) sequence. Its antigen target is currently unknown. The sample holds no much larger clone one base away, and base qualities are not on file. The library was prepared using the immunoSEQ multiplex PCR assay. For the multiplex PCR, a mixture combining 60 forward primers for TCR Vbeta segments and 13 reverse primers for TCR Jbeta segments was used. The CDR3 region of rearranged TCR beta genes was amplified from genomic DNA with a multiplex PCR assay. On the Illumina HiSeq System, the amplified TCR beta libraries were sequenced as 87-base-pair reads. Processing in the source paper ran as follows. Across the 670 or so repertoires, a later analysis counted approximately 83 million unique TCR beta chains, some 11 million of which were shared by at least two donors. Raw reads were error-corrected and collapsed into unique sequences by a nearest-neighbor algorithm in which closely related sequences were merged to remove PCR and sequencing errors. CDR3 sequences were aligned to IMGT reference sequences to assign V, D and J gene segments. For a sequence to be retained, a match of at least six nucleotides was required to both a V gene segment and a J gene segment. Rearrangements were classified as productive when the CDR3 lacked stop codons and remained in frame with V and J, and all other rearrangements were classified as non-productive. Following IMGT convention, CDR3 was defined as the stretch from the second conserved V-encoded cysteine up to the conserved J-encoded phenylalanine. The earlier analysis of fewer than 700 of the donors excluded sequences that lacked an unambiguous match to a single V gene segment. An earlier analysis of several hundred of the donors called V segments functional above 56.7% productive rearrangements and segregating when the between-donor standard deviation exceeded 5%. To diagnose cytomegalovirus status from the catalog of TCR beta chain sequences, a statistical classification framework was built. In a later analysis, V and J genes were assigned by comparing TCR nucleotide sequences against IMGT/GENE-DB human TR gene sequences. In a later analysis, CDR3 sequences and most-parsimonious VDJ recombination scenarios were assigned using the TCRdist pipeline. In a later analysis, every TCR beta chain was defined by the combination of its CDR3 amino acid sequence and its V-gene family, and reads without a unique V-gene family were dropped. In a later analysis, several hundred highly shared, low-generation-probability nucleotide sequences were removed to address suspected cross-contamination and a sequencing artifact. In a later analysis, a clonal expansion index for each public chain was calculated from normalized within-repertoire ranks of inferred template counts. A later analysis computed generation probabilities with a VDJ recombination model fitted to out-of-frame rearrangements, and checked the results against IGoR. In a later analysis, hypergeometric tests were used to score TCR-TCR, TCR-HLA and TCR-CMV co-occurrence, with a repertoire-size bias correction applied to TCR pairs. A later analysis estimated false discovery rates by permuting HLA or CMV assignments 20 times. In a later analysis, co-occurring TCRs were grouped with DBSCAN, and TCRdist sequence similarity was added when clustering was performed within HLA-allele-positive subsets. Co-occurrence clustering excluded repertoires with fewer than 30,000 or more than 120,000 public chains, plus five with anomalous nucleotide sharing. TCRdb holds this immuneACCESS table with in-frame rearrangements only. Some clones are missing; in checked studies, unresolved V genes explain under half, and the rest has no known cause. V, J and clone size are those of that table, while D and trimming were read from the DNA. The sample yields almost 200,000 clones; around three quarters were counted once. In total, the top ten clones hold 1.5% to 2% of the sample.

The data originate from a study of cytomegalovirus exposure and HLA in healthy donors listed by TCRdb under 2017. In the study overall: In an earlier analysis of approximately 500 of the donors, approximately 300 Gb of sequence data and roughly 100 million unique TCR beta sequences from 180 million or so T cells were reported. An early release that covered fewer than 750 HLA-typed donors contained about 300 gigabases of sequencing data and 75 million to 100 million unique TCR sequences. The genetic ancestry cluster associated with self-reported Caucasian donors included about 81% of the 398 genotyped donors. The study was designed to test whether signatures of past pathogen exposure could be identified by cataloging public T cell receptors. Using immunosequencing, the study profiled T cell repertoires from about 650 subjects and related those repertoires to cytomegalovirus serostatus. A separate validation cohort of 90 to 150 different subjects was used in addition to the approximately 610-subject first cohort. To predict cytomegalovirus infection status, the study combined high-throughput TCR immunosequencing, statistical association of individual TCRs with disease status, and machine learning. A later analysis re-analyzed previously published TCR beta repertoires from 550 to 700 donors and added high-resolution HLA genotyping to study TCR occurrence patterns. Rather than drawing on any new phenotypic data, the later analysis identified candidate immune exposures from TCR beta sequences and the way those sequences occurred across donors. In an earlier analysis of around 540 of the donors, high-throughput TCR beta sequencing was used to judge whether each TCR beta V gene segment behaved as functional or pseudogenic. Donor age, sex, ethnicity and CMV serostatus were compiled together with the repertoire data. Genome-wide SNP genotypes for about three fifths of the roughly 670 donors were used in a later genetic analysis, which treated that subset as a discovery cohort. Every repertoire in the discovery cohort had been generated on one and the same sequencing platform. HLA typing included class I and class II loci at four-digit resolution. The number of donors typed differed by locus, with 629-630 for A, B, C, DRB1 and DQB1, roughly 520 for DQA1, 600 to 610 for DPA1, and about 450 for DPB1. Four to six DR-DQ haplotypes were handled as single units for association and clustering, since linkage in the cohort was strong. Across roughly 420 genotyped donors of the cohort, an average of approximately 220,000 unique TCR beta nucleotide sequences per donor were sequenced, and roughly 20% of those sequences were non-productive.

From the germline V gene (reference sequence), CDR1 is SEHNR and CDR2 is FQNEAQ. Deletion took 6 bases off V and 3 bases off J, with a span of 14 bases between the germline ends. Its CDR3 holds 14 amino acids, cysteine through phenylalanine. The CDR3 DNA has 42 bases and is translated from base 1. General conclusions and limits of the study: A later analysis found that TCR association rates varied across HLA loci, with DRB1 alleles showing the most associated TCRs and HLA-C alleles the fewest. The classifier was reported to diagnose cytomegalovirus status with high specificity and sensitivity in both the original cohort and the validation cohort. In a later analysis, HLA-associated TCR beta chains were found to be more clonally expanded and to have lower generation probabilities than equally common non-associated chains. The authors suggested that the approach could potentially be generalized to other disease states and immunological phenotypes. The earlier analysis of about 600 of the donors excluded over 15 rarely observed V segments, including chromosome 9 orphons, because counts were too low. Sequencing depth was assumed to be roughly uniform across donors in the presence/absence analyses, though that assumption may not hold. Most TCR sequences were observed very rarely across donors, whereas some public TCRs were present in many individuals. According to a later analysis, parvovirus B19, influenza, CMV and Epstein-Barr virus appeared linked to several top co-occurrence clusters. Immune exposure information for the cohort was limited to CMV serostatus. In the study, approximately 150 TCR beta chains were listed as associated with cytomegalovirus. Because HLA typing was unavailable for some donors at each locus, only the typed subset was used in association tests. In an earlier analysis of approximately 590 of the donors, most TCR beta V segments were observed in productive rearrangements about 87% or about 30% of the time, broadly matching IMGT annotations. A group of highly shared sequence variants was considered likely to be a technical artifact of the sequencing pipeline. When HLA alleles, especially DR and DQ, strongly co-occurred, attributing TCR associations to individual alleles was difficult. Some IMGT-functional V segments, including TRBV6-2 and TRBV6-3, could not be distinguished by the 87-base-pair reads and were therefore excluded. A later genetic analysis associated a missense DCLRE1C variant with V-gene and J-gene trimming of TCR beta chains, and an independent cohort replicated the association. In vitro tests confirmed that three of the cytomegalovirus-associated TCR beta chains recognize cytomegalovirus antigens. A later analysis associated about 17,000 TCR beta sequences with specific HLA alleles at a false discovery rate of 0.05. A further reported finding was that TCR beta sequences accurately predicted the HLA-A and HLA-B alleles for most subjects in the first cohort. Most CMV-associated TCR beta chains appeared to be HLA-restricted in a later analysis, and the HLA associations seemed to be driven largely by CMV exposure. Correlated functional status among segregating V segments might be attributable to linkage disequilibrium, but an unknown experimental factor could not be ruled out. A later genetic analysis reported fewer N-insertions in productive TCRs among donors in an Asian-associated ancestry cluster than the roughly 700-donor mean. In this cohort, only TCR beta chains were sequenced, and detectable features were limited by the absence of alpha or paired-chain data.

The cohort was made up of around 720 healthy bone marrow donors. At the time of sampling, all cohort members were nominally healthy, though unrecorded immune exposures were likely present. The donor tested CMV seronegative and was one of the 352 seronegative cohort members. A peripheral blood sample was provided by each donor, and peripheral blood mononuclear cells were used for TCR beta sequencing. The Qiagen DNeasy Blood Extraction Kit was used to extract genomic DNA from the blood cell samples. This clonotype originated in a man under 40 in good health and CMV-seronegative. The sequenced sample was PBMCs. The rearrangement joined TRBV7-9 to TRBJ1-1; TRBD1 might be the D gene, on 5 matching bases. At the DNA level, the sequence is TGTGCCAGCAGTTGGGCAGGGTGGGACACTGAAGCTTTCTTT. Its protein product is CASSWAGWDTEAFF.